This T cell receptor beta chain was recovered during a study of beta chain features in type 1 diabetes. The study reverse transcribed the entire isolated RNA, so it sequenced expressed TCRB transcripts. Around 3.8 million reads per sample were averaged for naive, central memory and regulatory samples. Using immunoSEQ multiplex PCR, the repertoire was profiled, and TCRdb retains in-frame clones only, with some absent. The data show about 390,000 clones, with around 10% seen just once and 0.6% held by the top ten. Sampling consisted of one heparinised blood draw per donor, averaging around 100 mL. Purity above 95% was achieved in all sorted populations. Overall study results and limits: In every one of the four CD4+ subsets, TCRB CDR3s were moderately but significantly shorter in Type 1 diabetes patients. VDJ junctions sequenced from type 1 diabetes patients showed fewer insertions and more deletions.

About this clone: Its antigen is unidentified.

Material: central memory CD4+ T cells from blood. This TCR derives from a man aged 25-45 years with type 1 diabetes.

In DNA, the CDR3 is TGTGCCAGCGCCGGGACCCCCGAGGCTCGAACGCTCCAAGAGACCCAGTACTTC. This encodes CASAGTPEARTLQETQYF. This chain connects TRBV18 to TRBJ2-5; D might be TRBD1 or TRBD2, each matching 5 bases. The CDR3 is made up of 18 amino acids. V lost 8 bases and J lost 1, with 26 bases in between. CDR1 is KGHSH, CDR2 LQKENI, per germline.